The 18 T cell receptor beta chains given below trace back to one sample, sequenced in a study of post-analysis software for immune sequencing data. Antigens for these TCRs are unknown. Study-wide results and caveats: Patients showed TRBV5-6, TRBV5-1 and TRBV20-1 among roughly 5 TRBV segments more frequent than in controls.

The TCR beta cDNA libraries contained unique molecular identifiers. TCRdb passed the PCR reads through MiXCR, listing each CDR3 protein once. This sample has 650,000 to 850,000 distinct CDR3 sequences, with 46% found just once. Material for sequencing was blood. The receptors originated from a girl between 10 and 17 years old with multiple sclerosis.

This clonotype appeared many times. The CDR3 DNA sequence: TGCAGCGTCCACACAGATACGCAGTATTTT. Protein: CSVHTDTQYF. The chain recombines TRBV29-1 with TRBJ2-3; no clear D. Between the trimmed V and J ends, which lost 6 bases and 2 bases, there was a span of 3 bases. The CDR3 length is 10 residues. Germline V gene lookup returns CDR1 SQVTM and CDR2 ANQGSEA.

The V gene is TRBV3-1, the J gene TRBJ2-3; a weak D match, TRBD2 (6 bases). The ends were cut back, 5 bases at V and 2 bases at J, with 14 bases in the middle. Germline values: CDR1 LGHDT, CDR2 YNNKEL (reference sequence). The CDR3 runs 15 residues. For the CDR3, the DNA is TGTGCCAGCAGCGCCGGGACTGGATTCACAGATACGCAGTATTTT. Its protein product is CASSAGTGFTDTQYF.

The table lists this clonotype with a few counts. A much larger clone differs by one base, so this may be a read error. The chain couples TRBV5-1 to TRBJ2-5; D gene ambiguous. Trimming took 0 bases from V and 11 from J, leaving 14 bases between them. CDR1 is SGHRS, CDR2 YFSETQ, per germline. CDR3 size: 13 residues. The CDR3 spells CASSLDGWNEQYF. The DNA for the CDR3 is TGCGCCAGCAGCTTGGATGGTTGGAATGAGCAGTACTTC.

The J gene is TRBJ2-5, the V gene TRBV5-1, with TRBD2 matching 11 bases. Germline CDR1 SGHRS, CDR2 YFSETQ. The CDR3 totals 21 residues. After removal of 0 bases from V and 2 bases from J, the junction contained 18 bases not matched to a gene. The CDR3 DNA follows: TGCGCCAGCAGCTTGGATACAGGGATCCTAGCGGGAGGACGATTACAAGAGACCCAGTACTTC. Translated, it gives CASSLDTGILAGGRLQETQYF.

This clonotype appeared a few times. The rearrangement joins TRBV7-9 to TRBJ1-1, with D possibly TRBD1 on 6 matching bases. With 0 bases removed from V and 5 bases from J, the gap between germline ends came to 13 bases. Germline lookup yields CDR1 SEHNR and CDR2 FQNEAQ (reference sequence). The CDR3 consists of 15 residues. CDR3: CASSLATGFGTEAFF. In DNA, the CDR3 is TGTGCCAGCAGCTTAGCAACAGGGTTTGGGACTGAAGCTTTCTTT.

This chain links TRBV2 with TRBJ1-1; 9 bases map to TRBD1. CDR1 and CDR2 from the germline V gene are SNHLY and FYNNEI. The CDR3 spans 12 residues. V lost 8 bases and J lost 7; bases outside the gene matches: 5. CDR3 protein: CASRDRVFEAFF. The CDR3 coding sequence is TGTGCCAGCCGGGACAGGGTTTTTGAAGCTTTCTTT.

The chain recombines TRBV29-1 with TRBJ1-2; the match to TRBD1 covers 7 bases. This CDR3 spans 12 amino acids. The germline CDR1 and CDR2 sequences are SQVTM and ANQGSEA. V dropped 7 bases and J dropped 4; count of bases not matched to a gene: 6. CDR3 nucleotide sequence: TGCAGCGCCGGGGACAGCTCCTATGGCTACACCTTC. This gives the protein CSAGDSSYGYTF.

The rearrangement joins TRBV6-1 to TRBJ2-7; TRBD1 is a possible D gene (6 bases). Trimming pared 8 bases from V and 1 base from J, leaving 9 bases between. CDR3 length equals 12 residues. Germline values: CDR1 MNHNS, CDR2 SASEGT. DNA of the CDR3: TGTGCCAGCCCCGACAGGTCCTACGAGCAGTACTTC. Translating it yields CASPDRSYEQYF.

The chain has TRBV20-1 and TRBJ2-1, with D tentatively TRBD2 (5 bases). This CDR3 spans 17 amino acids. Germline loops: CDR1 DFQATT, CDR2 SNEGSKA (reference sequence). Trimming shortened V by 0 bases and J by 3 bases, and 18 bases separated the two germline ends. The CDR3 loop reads CSARDIWVRDNYNEQFF. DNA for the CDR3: TGCAGTGCTAGAGATATTTGGGTTCGGGATAACTACAATGAGCAGTTCTTC.

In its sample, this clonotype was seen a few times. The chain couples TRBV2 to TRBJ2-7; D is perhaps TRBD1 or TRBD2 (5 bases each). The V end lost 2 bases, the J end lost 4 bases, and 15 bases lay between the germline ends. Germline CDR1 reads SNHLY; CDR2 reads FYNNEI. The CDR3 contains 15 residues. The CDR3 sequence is CASSEFARESYEQYF. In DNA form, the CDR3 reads TGTGCCAGCAGTGAATTTGCCAGGGAGAGTTACGAGCAGTACTTC.

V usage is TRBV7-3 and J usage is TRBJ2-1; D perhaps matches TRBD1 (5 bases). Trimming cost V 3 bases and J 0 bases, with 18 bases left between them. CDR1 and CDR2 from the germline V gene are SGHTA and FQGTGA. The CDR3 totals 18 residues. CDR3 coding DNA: TGTGCCAGCAGCTTTCGACCCCCAGGGCAGGGCTCCTACAATGAGCAGTTCTTC. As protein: CASSFRPPGQGSYNEQFF.

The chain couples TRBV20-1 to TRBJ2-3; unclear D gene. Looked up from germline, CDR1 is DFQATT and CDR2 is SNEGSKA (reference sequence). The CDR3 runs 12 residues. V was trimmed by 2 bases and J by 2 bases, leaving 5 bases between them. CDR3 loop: CSARLTTDTQYF. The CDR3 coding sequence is TGCAGTGCTAGACTCACCACAGATACGCAGTATTTT.

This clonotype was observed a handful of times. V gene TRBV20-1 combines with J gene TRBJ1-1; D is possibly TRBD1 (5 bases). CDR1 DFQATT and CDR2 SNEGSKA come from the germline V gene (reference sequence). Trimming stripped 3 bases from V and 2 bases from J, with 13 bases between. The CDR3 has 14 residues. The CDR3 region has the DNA TGCAGTGCTAGGGGACCTGACATTAACACTGAAGCTTTCTTT. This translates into CSARGPDINTEAFF.

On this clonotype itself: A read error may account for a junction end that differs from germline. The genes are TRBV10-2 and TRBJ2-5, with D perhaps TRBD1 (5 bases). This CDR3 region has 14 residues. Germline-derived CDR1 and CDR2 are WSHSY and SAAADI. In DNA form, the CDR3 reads TGCACCAGCAGAGACGACAGTTCCCAAGAGACCCAGTACTTC. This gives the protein CTSRDDSSQETQYF.

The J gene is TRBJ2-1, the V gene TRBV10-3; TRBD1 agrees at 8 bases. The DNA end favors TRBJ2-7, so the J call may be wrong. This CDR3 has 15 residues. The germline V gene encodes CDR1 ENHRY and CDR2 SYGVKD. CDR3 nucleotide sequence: TGTGCCATCAGTGAGGGACAGGGATACTACAATGAGCAGTACTTC. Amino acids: CAISEGQGYYNEQYF.

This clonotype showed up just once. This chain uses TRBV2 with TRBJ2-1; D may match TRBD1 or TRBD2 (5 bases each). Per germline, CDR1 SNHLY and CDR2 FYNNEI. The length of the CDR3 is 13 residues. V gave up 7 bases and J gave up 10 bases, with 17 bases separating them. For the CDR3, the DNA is TGTGCCAGCACAGGGACCCCCCAAAGGGAGCAGTTCTTC. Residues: CASTGTPQREQFF.

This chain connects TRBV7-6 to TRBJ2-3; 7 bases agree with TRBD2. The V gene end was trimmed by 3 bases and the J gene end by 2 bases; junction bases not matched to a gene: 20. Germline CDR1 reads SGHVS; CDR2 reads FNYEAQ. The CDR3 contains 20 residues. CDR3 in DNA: TGTGCCAGCAGCTTGGAGTTTGGGGGAGGGCCCTCCCAAATCACAGATACGCAGTATTTT. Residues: CASSLEFGGGPSQITDTQYF.

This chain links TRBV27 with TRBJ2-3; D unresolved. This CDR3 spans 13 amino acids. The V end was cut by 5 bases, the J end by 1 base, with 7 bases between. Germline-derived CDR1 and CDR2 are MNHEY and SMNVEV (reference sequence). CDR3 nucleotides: TGTGCCAGCAGTACGGGTCGCACAGATACGCAGTATTTT. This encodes CASSTGRTDTQYF.